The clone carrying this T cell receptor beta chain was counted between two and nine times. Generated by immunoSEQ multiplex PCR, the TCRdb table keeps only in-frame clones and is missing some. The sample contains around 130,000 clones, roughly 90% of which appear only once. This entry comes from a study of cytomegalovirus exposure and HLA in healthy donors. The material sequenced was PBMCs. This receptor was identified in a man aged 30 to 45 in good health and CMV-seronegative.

Here the CDR3 reads CASSRTGGDGYTF. The DNA for the CDR3 is TGTGCCAGCAGCCGTACAGGGGGTGATGGCTACACCTTC. The chain couples TRBV5-6 to TRBJ1-2, with 8 nucleotides matching TRBD1. Germline V gene data show CDR1 as SGHDT and CDR2 as YYEEEE. J lost 6 bases, V lost 4 bases, and 5 bases had no gene match. CDR3 length: 13 residues.